What follows is one T cell receptor beta chain and its context. Antigen specificity is unknown. The data were obtained in a study of cytomegalovirus exposure and HLA in healthy donors. General study findings and limits: Accurate HLA-A and HLA-B prediction from TCR beta sequences was reported for most subjects. Among TCR sequences, most were rare, though some public TCRs appeared in many donors.

V lost 1 base and J lost 6; bases outside the gene matches: 7. Germline V gene sequence: CDR1 LNHNV, CDR2 YYDKDF (reference sequence). CDR3 size: 16 residues. The PCR was carried out with 60 Vbeta primers and 13 Jbeta primers. Sequencing used immunoSEQ multiplex PCR; TCRdb keeps in-frame clones, though not all of them. The sample includes about 200,000 clones, approximately 82% of them seen just once. The sequence was obtained from a male donor in good health and CMV-seronegative. Source material: PBMCs. This chain links TRBV15 with TRBJ2-1, with TRBD1 matching 9 bases. CDR3 in amino acids: CATSRATGTGSNEQFF. CDR3 DNA sequence: TGTGCCACCAGCAGAGCTACCGGGACAGGGTCCAATGAGCAGTTCTTC. Drawing the rest from reference TRBV15 and TRBJ2-1, the complete variable domain is DAMVIQNPRYQVTQFGKPVTLSCSQTLNHNVMYWYQQKSSQAPKLLFHYYDKDFNNEADTPDNFQSRRPNTSFCFLDIRSPGLGDTAMYLCATSRATGTGSNEQFFGPGTRLTVL.